This T cell receptor (beta chain) was documented in a study of T cell repertoires in cytomegalovirus infection. At the level of the study: Public TCR beta signature analysis indicated the presence of both CMV infection and matching HLA type. Findings and limits, study-wide: Using cumulative public TCR beta family frequency, the authors identified those who carried CMV together with the relevant HLA. HLA-C-restricted, CMV-specific TCR beta clonotypes were dominant ex vivo.

Each CDR3 protein is one row after TCRdb ran MiXCR on the reads. This sample has hundreds of thousands of distinct CDR3 sequences; roughly 16% occur once, and the top ten carry more than 10%. On this clonotype itself: Its antigen is as yet unknown.

This CDR3 has 12 residues. Germline assignment: CDR1 LNHDA and CDR2 SQIVND (reference sequence). With 5 bases removed from V and 4 bases from J, the gap between germline ends came to 8 bases. The specimen sequenced was PBMCs. The chain combines TRBV19 with TRBJ1-2; D gene unclear. This clonotype was sampled from a human donor in good health (CMV status not recorded). Some clones in this sample may be carry-over from other donors' samples. CDR3: CASSPTSYGYTF. The CDR3 DNA is TGTGCCAGTAGTCCGACAAGCTATGGCTACACCTTC.